Included here is one T cell receptor beta chain sequence, with context. The PCR employed 60 Vbeta primers together with 13 Jbeta primers. Profiling relied on immunoSEQ multiplex PCR, and the TCRdb table lists in-frame clones only, not all of them. The sample lists 160,000 or so clones, 60% to 80% seen once, with more than 9.5% in the top ten. The data derive from a study of cytomegalovirus exposure and HLA in healthy donors. CDR3 size: 16 residues. Per the germline V gene, CDR1 is SGHRS and CDR2 is YFSETQ. Between the trimmed V and J ends, which lost 0 bases and 1 base, there was a span of 12 bases. What was sequenced was PBMCs. The receptor's source is a man aged 18 to 29 in good health and CMV-seropositive. V is TRBV5-1 and J is TRBJ2-3; maybe TRBD2 (7 bases). In DNA form, the CDR3 reads TGCGCCAGCAGCTTGGTGGGGGGGGCGGGCACAGATACGCAGTATTTT. Protein: CASSLVGGAGTDTQYF.